This T cell receptor (beta chain) was sequenced during a study of human versus mouse CDR3 diversity and MHC coevolution. Turning to the study itself: immunoSEQ was reported to reach one in 200,000 T cells sensitivity. Study results and caveats: Among all groups, two of three human donors showed least clonal inequality. Humans had the largest estimated TCR beta repertoire, some 1.5 million clonotypes.

A note on this clone: Its specificity is unknown.

Repertoires were generated with immunoSEQ multiplex PCR, while TCRdb's copy carries only in-frame clones and drops some. The sample has some 60,000 clones, approximately 94% seen once. Per the germline V gene, CDR1 is GTSNPN and CDR2 is SVGIG (reference sequence). The V end was cut by 5 bases, the J end by 0 bases, with 11 bases between. The CDR3 has 14 residues. Naive CD4 T cells, CD45RO-negative and CD62L-positive, were flow-sorted from PBMCs. The V and J genes are TRBV30 and TRBJ1-3, with D hard to call. This TCR was sampled from a person between 55 and 69 years old in good health. The sequencing input was naive CD4+ T cells from blood. Subset: CD45RO-negative CD62L-positive naive CD4 T cells. CDR3 region: CAWGSGLSGNTIYF. CDR3 in DNA: TGTGCCTGGGGGTCCGGACTCTCTGGAAACACCATATATTTT.